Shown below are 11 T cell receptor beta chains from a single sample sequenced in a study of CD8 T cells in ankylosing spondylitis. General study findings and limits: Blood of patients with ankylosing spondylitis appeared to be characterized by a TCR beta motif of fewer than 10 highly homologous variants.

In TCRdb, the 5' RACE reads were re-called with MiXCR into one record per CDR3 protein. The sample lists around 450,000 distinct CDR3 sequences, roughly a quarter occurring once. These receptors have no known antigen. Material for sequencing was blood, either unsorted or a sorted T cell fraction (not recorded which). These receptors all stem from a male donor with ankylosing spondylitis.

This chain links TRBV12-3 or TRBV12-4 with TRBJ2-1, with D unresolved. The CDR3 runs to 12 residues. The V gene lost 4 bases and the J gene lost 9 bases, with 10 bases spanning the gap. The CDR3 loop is CASSSPRGEQFF. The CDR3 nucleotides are TGTGCCAGCAGTTCCCCCCGTGGTGAGCAGTTCTTC.

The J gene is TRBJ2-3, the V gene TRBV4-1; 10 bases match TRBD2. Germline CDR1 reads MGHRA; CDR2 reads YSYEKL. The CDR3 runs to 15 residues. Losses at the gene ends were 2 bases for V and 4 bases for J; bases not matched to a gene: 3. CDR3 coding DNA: TGCGCCAGCAGCCAACGGCTAGCGGGGGCAGATACGCAGTATTTT. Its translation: CASSQRLAGADTQYF.

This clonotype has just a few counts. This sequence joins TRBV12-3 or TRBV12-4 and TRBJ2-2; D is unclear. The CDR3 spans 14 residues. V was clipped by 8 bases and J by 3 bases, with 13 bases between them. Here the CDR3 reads CASLGGPYTGELFF. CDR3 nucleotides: TGTGCCAGCCTCGGTGGGCCCTACACCGGGGAGCTGTTTTTT.

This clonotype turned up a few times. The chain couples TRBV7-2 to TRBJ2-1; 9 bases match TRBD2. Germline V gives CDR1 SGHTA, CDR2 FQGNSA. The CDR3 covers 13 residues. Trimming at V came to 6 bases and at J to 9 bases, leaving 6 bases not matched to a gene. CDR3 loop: CASSSRRGGEQFF. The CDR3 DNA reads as TGTGCCAGCAGTTCGAGGCGGGGGGGTGAGCAGTTCTTC.

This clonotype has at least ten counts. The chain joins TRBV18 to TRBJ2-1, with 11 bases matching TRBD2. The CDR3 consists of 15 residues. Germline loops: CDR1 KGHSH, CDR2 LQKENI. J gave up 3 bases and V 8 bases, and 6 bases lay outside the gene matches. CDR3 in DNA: TGTGCCAGCAGCCCGGGACTAGCGGACTACAATGAGCAGTTCTTC. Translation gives CASSPGLADYNEQFF. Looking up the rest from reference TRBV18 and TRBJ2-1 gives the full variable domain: NAGVMQNPRHLVRRRGQEARLRCSPMKGHSHVYWYRQLPEEGLKFMVYLQKENIIDESGMPKERFSAEFPKEGPSILRIQQVVRGDSAAYFCASSPGLADYNEQFFGPGTRLTVL.

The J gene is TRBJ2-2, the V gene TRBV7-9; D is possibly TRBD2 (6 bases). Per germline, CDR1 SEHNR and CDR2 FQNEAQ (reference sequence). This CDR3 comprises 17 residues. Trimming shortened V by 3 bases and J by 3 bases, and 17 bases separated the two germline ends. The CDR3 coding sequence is TGTGCCAGCAGCTTCCCGGGCGGGGCCGGTTACACCGGGGAGCTGTTTTTT. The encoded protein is CASSFPGGAGYTGELFF.

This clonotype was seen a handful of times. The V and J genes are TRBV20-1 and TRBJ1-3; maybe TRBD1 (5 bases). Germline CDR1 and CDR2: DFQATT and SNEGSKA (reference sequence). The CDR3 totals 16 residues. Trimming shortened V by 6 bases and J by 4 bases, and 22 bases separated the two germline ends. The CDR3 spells CSAPGTPGSAGNTIYF. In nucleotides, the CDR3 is TGCAGTGCCCCCGGGACTCCGGGAAGCGCAGGAAACACCATATATTTT.

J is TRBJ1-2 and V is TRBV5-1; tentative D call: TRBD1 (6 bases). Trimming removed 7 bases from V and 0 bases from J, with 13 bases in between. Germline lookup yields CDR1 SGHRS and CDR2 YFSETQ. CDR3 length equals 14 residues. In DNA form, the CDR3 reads TGCGCCAGCCGACGGACAGAAGCTAACTATGGCTACACCTTC. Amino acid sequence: CASRRTEANYGYTF.

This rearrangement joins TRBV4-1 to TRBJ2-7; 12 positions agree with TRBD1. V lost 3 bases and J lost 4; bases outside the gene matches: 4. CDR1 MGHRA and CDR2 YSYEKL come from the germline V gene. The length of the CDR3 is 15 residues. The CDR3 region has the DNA TGCGCCAGCAGCCAGGGACAGGGGGCAAGGTACGAGCAGTACGTC. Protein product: CASSQGQGARYEQYV.

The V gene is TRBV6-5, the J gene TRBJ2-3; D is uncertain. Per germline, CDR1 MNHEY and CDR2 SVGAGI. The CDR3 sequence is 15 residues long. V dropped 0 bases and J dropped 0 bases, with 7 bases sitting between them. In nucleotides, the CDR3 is TGTGCCAGCAGTTACTCATTTTCTAGCACAGATACGCAGTATTTT. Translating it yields CASSYSFSSTDTQYF.

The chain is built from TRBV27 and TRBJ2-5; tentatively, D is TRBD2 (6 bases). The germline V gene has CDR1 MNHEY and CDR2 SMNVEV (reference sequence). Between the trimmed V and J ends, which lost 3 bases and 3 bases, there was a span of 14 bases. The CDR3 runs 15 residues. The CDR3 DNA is TGTGCCAGCAGTTTTAGGAGGGAGAGGGAAGAGACCCAGTACTTC. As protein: CASSFRREREETQYF.